This TCR beta chain was captured in a study of cytomegalovirus exposure and HLA in healthy donors. The CDR3 loop spans 13 amino acids. With 0 bases removed from V and 2 bases from J, the gap between germline ends came to 5 bases. The V gene's germline CDR1 is SGHDN and CDR2 FVKESK. In its sample, this clone was seen a few times. The PCR used 60 Vbeta and 13 Jbeta primers. Profiled with immunoSEQ multiplex PCR; TCRdb holds only in-frame clones, not every one. This table has 120,000 or so clones, less than 80% appearing once. The receptor's source is a man younger than 45 in good health and CMV-seronegative. Sequencing was carried out using PBMCs. V and J are TRBV14 and TRBJ2-7, with no clear D. This CDR3 is CASSQEEPYEQYF. The CDR3 nucleotides are TGTGCCAGCAGCCAAGAGGAGCCCTACGAGCAGTACTTC.